These 28 T cell receptor beta chains were all obtained from the same sample, sequenced in a study of CD8 T cells in Susac syndrome. Random hexamers were used to reverse transcribe an amount of about 0.45 to 1 ug RNA. TCRdb processed the immunoSEQ multiplex PCR reads anew with MiXCR; each CDR3 protein has one entry. This table has approximately 120,000 distinct CDR3 sequences, less than 95% appearing once. Sequencing was carried out using CD8+ T cells from PBMCs. The receptors come from a human donor in good health.

The chain is built from TRBV12-3 or TRBV12-4 and TRBJ2-7; D unresolved. Between the trimmed V and J ends, which lost 6 bases and 1 base, there was a span of 10 bases. This CDR3 comprises 13 residues. The CDR3 here is CASRSSQSYEQYF. The CDR3 nucleotides are TGTGCCAGCAGAAGCTCGCAGTCCTACGAGCAGTACTTC.

This clonotype was counted only a few times. The chain has TRBV12-3 or TRBV12-4 and TRBJ1-2; weak D call: TRBD1 (5 bases). The CDR3 contains 11 residues. The germline V and J ends were trimmed by 8 bases and 4 bases, with 8 bases remaining between them. The CDR3 reads CASSGGYGYTF. The DNA of the CDR3 is TGTGCCAGCTCGGGGGGCTATGGCTACACCTTC.

The chain joins TRBV4-3 to TRBJ2-3; no clear D. V shed 1 base and J shed 8 bases, with 25 bases lying between them. Germline V gene data show CDR1 as LGHNA and CDR2 as YSLEER. The CDR3 is 18 residues long. In DNA, the CDR3 is TGCGCCAGCAGCCAAGCTAGTACGATAAGGAACGCTCTCGGTACGCAGTATTTT. It translates to CASSQASTIRNALGTQYF.

The gene calls are TRBV7-2 and TRBJ1-1; D unclear. Germline lookup yields CDR1 SGHTA and CDR2 FQGNSA. CDR3 size: 13 residues. The V end was cut by 7 bases, the J end by 3 bases, with 12 bases between. Here the CDR3 reads CASTIMLDTEAFF. The CDR3 DNA is TGTGCCAGCACCATCATGCTCGACACTGAAGCTTTCTTT.

The sample holds a few counts of this clonotype. V usage is TRBV7-9 and J usage is TRBJ2-2; D is uncertain. CDR1 is SEHNR and CDR2 is FQNEAQ in the germline V gene (reference sequence). The CDR3 has 15 amino acids. Between the trimmed V and J ends, which lost 4 bases and 0 bases, there was a span of 9 bases. This CDR3 is CASSSPHTNTGELFF. The CDR3 coding sequence is TGTGCCAGCAGCTCGCCCCACACGAACACCGGGGAGCTGTTTTTT.

This chain connects TRBV6-5 to TRBJ1-2; a weak D match, TRBD1 (5 bases). Trimming left V 0 bases short and J 1 base short, with 15 bases between. This CDR3 has 17 residues. Germline V CDR1 and CDR2: MNHEY, SVGAGI. This CDR3 is CASSYSLGAAINYGYTF. Here the CDR3 DNA reads TGTGCCAGCAGTTACTCGCTCGGGGCAGCCATTAACTATGGCTACACCTTC.

J is TRBJ2-2 and V is TRBV29-1, with a tentative D call TRBD2 (7 bases). Germline V gene lookup returns CDR1 SQVTM and CDR2 ANQGSEA. V was cut by 1 base and J by 5 bases, with 11 bases left in between. The CDR3 loop spans 14 amino acids. CDR3 loop: CSVEAGGRTGELFF. The CDR3 region has the DNA TGCAGCGTTGAAGCGGGGGGCCGGACCGGGGAGCTGTTTTTT.

The CDR3 DNA reads as TGTGCCAGCAGTTACTCTGGGGTGGGAAACACTGAAGCTTTCTTT. It yields the protein CASSYSGVGNTEAFF. The chain joins TRBV6-5 to TRBJ1-1; no clear D gene. The CDR3 spans 15 residues. Germline lookup yields CDR1 MNHEY and CDR2 SVGAGI. Between the trimmed V and J ends, which lost 0 bases and 2 bases, there was a span of 10 bases.

V is TRBV7-9 and J is TRBJ1-3; 7 bases are a match to TRBD1. Germline V lookup: CDR1 SEHNR, CDR2 FQNEAQ (reference sequence). V lost 5 bases, J lost 5 bases, and 3 bases stayed unmatched. The CDR3 runs to 13 residues. The CDR3 bases are TGTGCCAGCAGCCAGGGGGGAAGAAACACCATATATTTT. Translating gives CASSQGGRNTIYF.

About this clonotype: A read error may produce the germline difference seen at one junction end. The rearrangement joins TRBV19 to TRBJ1-1; D remains unclear. The CDR3 is 13 residues long. Germline assignment: CDR1 LNHDA and CDR2 SQIVND (reference sequence). The DNA of the CDR3 is TGTGCCAGCCTCCGGGTAGGGAACACTGAAGCCTTCTTT. It yields the protein CASLRVGNTEAFF.

This sequence joins TRBV29-1 and TRBJ1-1; a possible D gene is TRBD1 (6 bases). The ends were cut back, 3 bases at V and 10 bases at J, with 15 bases in the middle. Germline V gene data show CDR1 as SQVTM and CDR2 as ANQGSEA. This CDR3 contains 12 residues. Written as DNA, the CDR3 is TGCAGCGTTGATGCTTTTCTCAGGGGAGCTTTCTTT. It yields the protein CSVDAFLRGAFF.

V usage is TRBV18 and J usage is TRBJ1-5; no reliable D call. The CDR3 is 16 residues long. Per germline, CDR1 KGHSH and CDR2 LQKENI. V lost 2 bases and J lost 0, with 11 bases in between. CDR3 protein: CASSPSGVYSNQPQHF. The DNA of the CDR3 is TGTGCCAGCTCACCATCGGGAGTATATAGCAATCAGCCCCAGCATTTT.

The chain couples TRBV6-6 to TRBJ2-1; no clear D gene. Trimming cost V 4 bases and J 0 bases, with 10 bases left between them. This CDR3 spans 15 amino acids. Germline assignment: CDR1 MNHNY and CDR2 SVGAGI (reference sequence). CDR3 nucleotide sequence: TGTGCCAGCAGTTCGGAAGGGCTCTCCTACAATGAGCAGTTCTTC. Amino acid sequence: CASSSEGLSYNEQFF.

The chain combines TRBV5-1 with TRBJ1-4; D not certain. V dropped 0 bases and J dropped 8 bases, with 11 bases sitting between them. The CDR3 is made up of 14 amino acids. The germline V gene encodes CDR1 SGHRS and CDR2 YFSETQ. CDR3 DNA sequence: TGCGCCAGCAGCTTGGATGGGGTTAGGGAAAAACTGTTTTTT. Amino acid sequence: CASSLDGVREKLFF.

The chain carries TRBV7-2 and TRBJ2-5; a weak D match, TRBD1 (6 bases). The V gene lost 5 bases and the J gene lost 4 bases, with 14 bases spanning the gap. Germline assignment: CDR1 SGHTA and CDR2 FQGNSA. The CDR3 length is 14 residues. CDR3 amino acids: CASSTQTGRETQYF. The DNA for the CDR3 is TGTGCCAGCAGCACCCAGACAGGAAGAGAGACCCAGTACTTC.

The chain joins TRBV5-1 to TRBJ2-7; TRBD2 matches at 8 bases. V lost 4 bases, J lost 1 base, and 13 bases stayed unmatched. Germline V lookup: CDR1 SGHRS, CDR2 YFSETQ. The CDR3 loop spans 17 amino acids. The CDR3 loop reads CASSPDFVVAGSYEQYF. The CDR3, as DNA: TGCGCCAGCAGCCCAGACTTCGTAGTAGCGGGATCCTACGAGCAGTACTTC.

The chain couples TRBV5-4 to TRBJ2-5; perhaps TRBD1 as D (6 bases). The V and J ends lost 7 bases and 1 base respectively, with 11 bases between them. This CDR3 is built from 13 residues. Germline CDR1 and CDR2: SGHNT and YYREEE (reference sequence). CDR3 sequence reads: CASRGQFQETQYF. The CDR3 DNA reads TGTGCCAGCCGTGGACAGTTCCAAGAGACCCAGTACTTC.

The genes are TRBV2 and TRBJ2-6; D is ambiguous. Trimming stripped 3 bases from V and 2 bases from J, with 5 bases between. This CDR3 has 14 amino acids. Germline lookup yields CDR1 SNHLY and CDR2 FYNNEI. The CDR3 loop reads CASSEVAGANVLTF. For the CDR3, the DNA is TGTGCCAGCAGTGAGGTTGCTGGGGCCAACGTCCTGACTTTC.

V usage is TRBV19 and J usage is TRBJ2-1; D is possibly TRBD1 (6 bases). The CDR3 is 13 amino acids. Trimming took off 8 bases at V and 8 bases at J, with 16 bases between the two ends. CDR1 is LNHDA, CDR2 SQIVND, per germline (reference sequence). Here the CDR3 reads CASSNRARDEQFF. The DNA of the CDR3 is TGTGCCAGTTCAAACAGGGCGAGGGATGAGCAGTTCTTC.

The chain joins TRBV19 to TRBJ2-2; D possibly corresponds to TRBD2 (6 bases). V was pared by 8 bases and J by 6 bases, with 10 bases between. The V gene's germline CDR1 is LNHDA and CDR2 SQIVND (reference sequence). This CDR3 is built from 12 residues. The DNA of the CDR3 is TGTGCCAGTCTGAGGAGGGCCGGGGAGCTGTTTTTT. It yields the protein CASLRRAGELFF.

This chain joins TRBV2 and TRBJ2-2; no firm D call. Deletions cut 7 bases from V and 6 bases from J, with 6 bases between. The CDR3 runs to 11 residues. The germline V gene has CDR1 SNHLY and CDR2 FYNNEI. DNA for the CDR3: TGTGCCAGCACCTCGCCCGGGGAGCTGTTTTTT. Translating gives CASTSPGELFF.

This sequence joins TRBV27 and TRBJ1-1; 7 bases line up with TRBD1. The CDR3 has 13 amino acids. Germline CDR1 MNHEY, CDR2 SMNVEV (reference sequence). After removal of 6 bases from V and 3 bases from J, the junction contained 4 bases not matched to a gene. The chain's CDR3 is CASRTGVHTEAFF. CDR3 DNA sequence: TGTGCCAGCAGAACAGGGGTGCACACTGAAGCTTTCTTT.

The chain is built from TRBV5-1 and TRBJ2-2, with 11 bases lining up with TRBD2. The germline gives CDR1 SGHRS, CDR2 YFSETQ. Trimming took 3 bases from V and 3 from J; bases not matched to a gene: 4. There are 16 residues in the CDR3. The CDR3 loop reads CASSSRLAGHTGELFF. As DNA, the CDR3 is TGCGCCAGCAGCTCCCGACTAGCGGGGCACACCGGGGAGCTGTTTTTT.

This chain uses TRBV20-1 with TRBJ1-4, with D possibly matching TRBD1 (6 bases). The CDR3 is 13 residues long. Per germline, CDR1 DFQATT and CDR2 SNEGSKA (reference sequence). The germline V and J ends were trimmed by 3 bases and 6 bases, with 11 bases remaining between them. CDR3 nucleotides: TGCAGTGCTAGGCTTAGGGGGGATGAAAAACTGTTTTTT. It yields the protein CSARLRGDEKLFF.

This chain uses TRBV9 with TRBJ1-2; 7 bases are shared with TRBD1. Germline-derived CDR1 and CDR2 are SGDLS and YYNGEE. The CDR3 extends over 16 amino acids. V gave up 4 bases and J gave up 3 bases; unmatched junction bases: 12. The chain's CDR3 is CASSPHRLTGDYGYTF. The CDR3, as DNA: TGTGCCAGCAGCCCACACAGGTTAACAGGGGACTATGGCTACACCTTC.

The chain carries TRBV4-2 and TRBJ1-6; 9 bases align to TRBD1. With 4 bases clipped from V and 6 bases from J, the junction kept 1 base outside the gene matches. CDR3 length: 14 amino acids. Germline CDR1 reads LGHNA; CDR2 reads YNFKEQ. The CDR3 is CASSLTGGNSPLHF. The CDR3 DNA reads TGTGCCAGCAGCCTGACAGGGGGTAATTCACCCCTCCACTTT.

The rearrangement links TRBV4-3 to TRBJ1-5; TRBD1 might be the D (6 bases). The CDR3 runs 14 residues. The V end was cut by 1 base, the J end by 5 bases, with 9 bases between. Germline V gene data show CDR1 as LGHNA and CDR2 as YSLEER. The CDR3 here is CASSQGQGYQPQHF. CDR3 in DNA: TGCGCCAGCAGCCAAGGGCAGGGGTATCAGCCCCAGCATTTT.

The genes are TRBV27 and TRBJ2-7; TRBD2 matches 7 bases. This CDR3 has 14 amino acids. Germline V CDR1 and CDR2: MNHEY, SMNVEV (reference sequence). The trim removed 2 bases at V and 6 bases at J, leaving 7 bases unmatched. The CDR3 region has the DNA TGTGCCAGCAGTTTACGACGGGGAGGGGCCGAGCAGTACTTC. Encoded protein: CASSLRRGGAEQYF.